The clone carrying this T cell receptor (beta chain) was detected many times. Its antigen is still unknown. This sample is drawn from a study of spatial heterogeneity in lung cancer. Study-level information: Sequencing consistently turned up more beta-chain sequences than alpha-chain sequences. Findings and limits, study-wide: Expanded alpha and beta TCR counts within tumors tracked tumor mutation counts.

Time point meaning: sample taken at primary tumor resection. This CDR3 is 16 amino acids long. The V segment lost 4 bases and the J segment 1 base; nucleotides outside the gene matches: 2. Per the germline V gene, CDR1 is SGHTA and CDR2 is FQGNSA. TCRdb called the 5' RACE reads again in MiXCR, with one record for every CDR3 protein. Of about 12,000 distinct CDR3 sequences in the sample, approximately 7% were seen once. The rearrangement uses TRBV7-2 and TRBJ2-6; 9 bases are shared with TRBD1. Material: lung tumor tissue, obtained at surgery. This receptor was obtained from a female donor with early-stage non-small cell lung cancer. In nucleotides, the CDR3 is TGTGCCAGCAGCTCAGGGACAGGGTCTGGGGCCAACGTCCTGACTTTC. The encoded protein is CASSSGTGSGANVLTF.